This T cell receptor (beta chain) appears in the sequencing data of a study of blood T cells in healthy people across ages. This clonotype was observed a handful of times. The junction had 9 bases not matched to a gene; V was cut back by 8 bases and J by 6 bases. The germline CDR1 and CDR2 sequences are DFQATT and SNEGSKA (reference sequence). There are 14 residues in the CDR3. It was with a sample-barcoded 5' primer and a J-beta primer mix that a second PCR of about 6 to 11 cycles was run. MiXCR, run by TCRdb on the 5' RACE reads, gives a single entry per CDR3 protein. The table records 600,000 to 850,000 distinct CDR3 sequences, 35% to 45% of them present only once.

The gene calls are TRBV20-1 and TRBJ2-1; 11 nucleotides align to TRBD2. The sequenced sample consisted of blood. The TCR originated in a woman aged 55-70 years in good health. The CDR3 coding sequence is TGCAGTCCTACTTGGACTAGCGGGCTCAATGAGCAGTTCTTC. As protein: CSPTWTSGLNEQFF.